Sequencing of this TCR delta chain was carried out in a study of γδ T cells in repeated Plasmodium falciparum infection. Study details: Over 644 days, donors received four mosquito-bite P. falciparum NF54 infections.

This CDR3 is built from 18 residues. Germline V CDR1 and CDR2: TSWWSYY, QGS. General study results and limits: Compared with Australian children, Malian Vdelta2-negative repertoires seemed more clonal, less diverse, less shared. Malian donors came from one small rural village, predominantly one ethnic group.

With respect to this clone: As yet, its antigen is unknown. TCRdb assigns this DNA the protein of a much larger clone, which departs from its translation at residue 16; this likely reflects a read error, and the protein shown comes from translating the DNA.

Flow sorting of PBMC yielded separate Vgamma9/Vdelta2+ and Vdelta2-negative gammadelta T cell populations for bulk repertoire analysis. Sequencing covered both gamma and delta TCR chains per sample. TCRdb applied CATT to the multiplex PCR reads for clone calling. The data contain 90,000 to 95,000 delta-chain clones, 0.9% to 1% of them singletons. The sequenced material came from gamma-delta T cells from blood. The chain employs TRDV1 and TRDJ4; TRDD3 aligns across 11 bases. The TCR was taken from a pool of human donors (malaria-infected and uninfected, not separated). This CDR3 is CALGEKIQLGDKARPPIF. CDR3 DNA sequence: TGTGCTCTTGGGGAAAAGATTCAACTGGGGGATAAGGCCAGACCCCCGATCTTT.